This note documents a single TCR beta chain sequence. The sample originates from a study of blood T cell repertoires in COVID-19. Study summary: Some COVID-19 samples were acute and others convalescent; all came from the United States, Italy and Spain. Nucleic acid was either cDNA or gDNA, and it came from T cells, B-cell-depleted T cells, or PBMCs.

Original processing methods: Estimation of nucleated cell counts was performed using reference gene primer amplification. Assay: immunoSEQ multiplex PCR; the TCRdb copy retains only in-frame clones and omits some. V, J and clone size reflect that table, while D and trimming were determined from the DNA. The table records about 180,000 clones, around 80% of them present only once. This CDR3 has 14 residues. The germline V gene has CDR1 MNHEY and CDR2 SVGAGI. Losses at the gene ends were 5 bases for V and 2 bases for J; bases not matched to a gene: 5. Seattle cases were enrolled at active infection and followed longitudinally.

This sequence joins TRBV6-5 and TRBJ2-7, with 8 bases lining up with TRBD1. The sequenced sample was peripheral blood. This sequence was found in a woman aged 80 or over with COVID-19, enrolled during active disease. Written as DNA, the CDR3 is TGTGCCAGCAGTCTGGACAGGGCTGCCTACGAGCAGTACTTC. It specifies CASSLDRAAYEQYF.